What follows are 8 T cell receptor beta chains derived from one specimen sequenced in a study of cytomegalovirus exposure and HLA in healthy donors. The PCR made use of 60 Vbeta and 13 Jbeta primers. Some clones are missing from TCRdb's copy, which holds only in-frame ones; the method was immunoSEQ multiplex PCR. This sample has approximately 100,000 clones, with about 70% found just once. The specimen was PBMCs. The receptor set was obtained from a woman aged 40 to 49 in good health and CMV-seropositive.

The rearrangement links TRBV5-4 to TRBJ2-3, with TRBD2 identical over 9 bases. Losses at the gene ends were 4 bases for V and 5 bases for J; bases not matched to a gene: 11. The germline V gene encodes CDR1 SGHNT and CDR2 YYREEE (reference sequence). The CDR3 is 16 amino acids. This chain's CDR3 is CASSRGGGGVGDTQYF. In DNA, the CDR3 is TGTGCCAGCAGCCGGGGCGGCGGGGGGGTTGGAGATACGCAGTATTTT. Complete variable domain (other parts from reference TRBV5-4 and TRBJ2-3): ETGVTQSPTHLIKTRGQQVTLRCSSQSGHNTVSWYQQALGQGPQFIFQYYREEENGRGNFPPRFSGLQFPNYSSELNVNALELDDSALYLCASSRGGGGVGDTQYFGPGTRLTVL.

This clone was seen a single time. The gene calls are TRBV7-8 and TRBJ2-7, with 7 bases fitting TRBD2. This CDR3 has 14 amino acids. CDR1 SGHVS and CDR2 FQNEAQ come from the germline V gene. V shed 3 bases, J shed 1 base, and the junction held 3 bases outside the gene matches. The CDR3, as DNA: TGTGCCAGCAGCTTTTTAGCGGGTTCCTACGAGCAGTACTTC. It is translated as CASSFLAGSYEQYF. Complete variable domain (other parts from reference TRBV7-8 and TRBJ2-7): GAGVSQSPRYKVAKRGQDVALRCDPISGHVSLFWYQQALGQGPEFLTYFQNEAQLDKSGLPSDRFFAERPEGSVSTLKIQRTQQEDSAVYLCASSFLAGSYEQYFGPGTRLTVT.

The chain recombines TRBV9 with TRBJ1-1, with 11 positions matching TRBD1. In germline, CDR1 is SGDLS, CDR2 YYNGEE. The CDR3 runs 19 residues. The trim removed 4 bases at V and 2 bases at J, leaving 16 bases unmatched. This CDR3 reads CASSQLLGTGGTKNTEAFF. As DNA, the CDR3 is TGTGCCAGCAGCCAATTACTCGGGACAGGGGGTACTAAAAACACTGAAGCTTTCTTT. The whole variable domain, filled in from reference TRBV9 and TRBJ1-1, reads DSGVTQTPKHLITATGQRVTLRCSPRSGDLSVYWYQQSLDQGLQFLIQYYNGEERAKGNILERFSAQQFPDLHSELNLSSLELGDSALYFCASSQLLGTGGTKNTEAFFGQGTRLTVV.

This clone was picked up a small number of times. The chain carries TRBV30 and TRBJ2-1; TRBD2 is a possible D gene (6 bases). Trimming cost V 1 base and J 4 bases, with 26 bases left between them. The CDR3 length is 19 residues. Per the germline V gene, CDR1 is GTSNPN and CDR2 is SVGIG (reference sequence). In DNA form, the CDR3 reads TGTGCCTGGAGTGCCAACGACCGGGGGTACGGCGGGGCGTACAATGAGCAGTTCTTC. Translation: CAWSANDRGYGGAYNEQFF.

V is TRBV7-2 and J is TRBJ2-3; unclear D gene. The germline V gene has CDR1 SGHTA and CDR2 FQGNSA. V lost 5 bases, J lost 0 bases, and 12 bases lay in between. The CDR3 is made up of 15 amino acids. CDR3 sequence (DNA): TGTGCCAGCAGCACCCGACTGGAGAGCACAGATACGCAGTATTTT. Its translation is CASSTRLESTDTQYF.

The gene calls are TRBV9 and TRBJ1-3, with 7 bases lining up with TRBD1. The CDR3 spans 16 residues. The V gene end was trimmed by 4 bases and the J gene end by 0 bases; junction bases not matched to a gene: 7. Per germline, CDR1 SGDLS and CDR2 YYNGEE. CDR3 DNA: TGTGCCAGCAGCACCTTGGGGGACAGCTCTGGAAACACCATATATTTT. It is translated as CASSTLGDSSGNTIYF.

The V gene is TRBV15, the J gene TRBJ2-5; 10 nucleotides agree with TRBD1. Trimming cost V 5 bases and J 1 base; bases outside gene matches: 4. Germline CDR1 LNHNV, CDR2 YYDKDF (reference sequence). The length of the CDR3 is 15 residues. The CDR3 DNA is TGTGCCACCAGCTCGGGACAGGGGCCCCAAGAGACCCAGTACTTC. It translates to CATSSGQGPQETQYF.

V usage is TRBV11-3 and J usage is TRBJ2-7; possibly TRBD2 for D (5 bases). This CDR3 has 15 residues. Germline V gives CDR1 SGHNT, CDR2 YENEEA. V lost 5 bases, J lost 6 bases, and 20 bases lay in between. The CDR3 spells CASSPSPGSTIEQYF. The CDR3 region has the DNA TGTGCCAGCAGCCCCAGCCCGGGATCCACGATCGAGCAGTACTTC.